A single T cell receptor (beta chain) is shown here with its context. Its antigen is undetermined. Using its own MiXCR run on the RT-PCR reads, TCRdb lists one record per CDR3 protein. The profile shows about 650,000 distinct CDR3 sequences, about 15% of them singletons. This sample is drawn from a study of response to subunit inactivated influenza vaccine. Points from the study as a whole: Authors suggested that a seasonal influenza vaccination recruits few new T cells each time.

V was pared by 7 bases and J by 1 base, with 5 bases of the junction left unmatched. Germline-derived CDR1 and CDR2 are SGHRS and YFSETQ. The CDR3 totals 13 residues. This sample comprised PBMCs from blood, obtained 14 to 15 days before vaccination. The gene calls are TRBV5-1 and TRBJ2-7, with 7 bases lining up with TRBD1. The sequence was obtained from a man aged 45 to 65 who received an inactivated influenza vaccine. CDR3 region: CASYRQGSYEQYF. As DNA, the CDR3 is TGCGCCAGCTATCGACAGGGTTCCTACGAGCAGTACTTC.